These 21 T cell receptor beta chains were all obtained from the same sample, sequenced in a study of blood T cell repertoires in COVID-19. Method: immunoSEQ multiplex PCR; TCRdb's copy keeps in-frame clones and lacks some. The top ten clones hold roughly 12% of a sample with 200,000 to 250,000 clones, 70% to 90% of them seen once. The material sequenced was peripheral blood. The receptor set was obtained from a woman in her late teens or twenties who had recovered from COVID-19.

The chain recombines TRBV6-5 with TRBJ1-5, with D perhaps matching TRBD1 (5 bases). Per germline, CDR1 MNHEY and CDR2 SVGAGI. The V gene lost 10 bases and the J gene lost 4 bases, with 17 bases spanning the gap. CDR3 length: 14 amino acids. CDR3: CATRDQRGNQPQHF. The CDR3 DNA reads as TGTGCCACCCGAGATCAAAGGGGTAATCAGCCCCAGCATTTT.

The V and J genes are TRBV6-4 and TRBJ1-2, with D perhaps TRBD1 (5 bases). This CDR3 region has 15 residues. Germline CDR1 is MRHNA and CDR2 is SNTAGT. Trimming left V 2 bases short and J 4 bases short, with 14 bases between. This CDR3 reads CASSDDGAAGYGYTF. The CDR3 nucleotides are TGTGCCAGCAGTGACGATGGGGCTGCTGGCTATGGCTACACCTTC.

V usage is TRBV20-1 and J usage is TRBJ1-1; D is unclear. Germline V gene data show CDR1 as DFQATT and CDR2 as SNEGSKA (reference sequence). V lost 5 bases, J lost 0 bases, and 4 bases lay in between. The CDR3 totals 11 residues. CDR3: CSAPVNTEAFF. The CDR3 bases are TGCAGTGCTCCAGTGAACACTGAAGCTTTCTTT.

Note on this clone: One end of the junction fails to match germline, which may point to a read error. The CDR3 sequence: CASTQTGWLNTEAFF. The CDR3 bases are TGTGCCAGCACCCAAACGGGGTGGTTGAACACTGAAGCTTTCTTT. This rearrangement joins TRBV14 to TRBJ1-1; D unclear. This CDR3 region has 15 residues. Germline V gene lookup returns CDR1 SGHDN and CDR2 FVKESK. The full variable domain, completed using reference TRBV14 and TRBJ1-1, is EAGVTQFPSHSVIEKGQTVTLRCDPISGHDNLYWYRRVMGKEIKFLLHFVKESKQDESGMPNNRFLAERTGGTYSTLKVQPAELEDSGVYFCASTQTGWLNTEAFFGQGTRLTVV.

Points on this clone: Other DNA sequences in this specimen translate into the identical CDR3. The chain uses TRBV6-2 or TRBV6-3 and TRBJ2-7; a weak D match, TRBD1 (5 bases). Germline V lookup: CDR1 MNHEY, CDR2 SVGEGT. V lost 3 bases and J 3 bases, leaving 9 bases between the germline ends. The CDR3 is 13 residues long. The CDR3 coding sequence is TGTGCCAGCAGTTATCGCCAGGGCTACGAGCAGTACTTC. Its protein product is CASSYRQGYEQYF.

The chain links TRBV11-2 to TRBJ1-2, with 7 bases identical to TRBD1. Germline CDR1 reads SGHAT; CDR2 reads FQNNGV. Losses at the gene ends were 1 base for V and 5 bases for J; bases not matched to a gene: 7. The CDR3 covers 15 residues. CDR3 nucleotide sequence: TGTGCCAGCAGCTTAGCCCCCGGGACAGCGTATGGCTACACCTTC. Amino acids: CASSLAPGTAYGYTF. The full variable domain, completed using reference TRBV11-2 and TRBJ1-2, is EAGVAQSPRYKIIEKRQSVAFWCNPISGHATLYWYQQILGQGPKLLIQFQNNGVVDDSQLPKDRFSAERLKGVDSTLKIQPAKLEDSAVYLCASSLAPGTAYGYTFGSGTRLTVV.

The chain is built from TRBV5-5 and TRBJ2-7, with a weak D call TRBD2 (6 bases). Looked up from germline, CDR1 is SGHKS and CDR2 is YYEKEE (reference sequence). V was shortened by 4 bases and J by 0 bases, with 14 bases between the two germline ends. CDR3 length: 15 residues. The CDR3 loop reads CASSETASVSYEQYF. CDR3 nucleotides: TGTGCCAGCAGCGAGACAGCTAGCGTCTCCTACGAGCAGTACTTC.

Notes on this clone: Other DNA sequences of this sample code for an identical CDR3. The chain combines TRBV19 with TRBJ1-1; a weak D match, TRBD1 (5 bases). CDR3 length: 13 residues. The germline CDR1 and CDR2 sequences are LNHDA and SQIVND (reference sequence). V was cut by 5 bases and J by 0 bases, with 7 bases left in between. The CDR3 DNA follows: TGTGCCAGTAGTCGGGGGTTGAACACTGAAGCTTTCTTT. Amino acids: CASSRGLNTEAFF.

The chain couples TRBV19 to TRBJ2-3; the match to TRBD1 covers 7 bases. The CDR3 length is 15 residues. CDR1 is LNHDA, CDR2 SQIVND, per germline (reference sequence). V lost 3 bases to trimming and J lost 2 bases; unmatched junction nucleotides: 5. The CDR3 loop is CASSIRQGLTDTQYF. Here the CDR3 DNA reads TGTGCCAGTAGTATTCGACAGGGCCTCACAGATACGCAGTATTTT. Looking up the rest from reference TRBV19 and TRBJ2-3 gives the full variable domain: DGGITQSPKYLFRKEGQNVTLSCEQNLNHDAMYWYRQDPGQGLRLIYYSQIVNDFQKGDIAEGYSVSREKKESFPLTVTSAQKNPTAFYLCASSIRQGLTDTQYFGPGTRLTVL.

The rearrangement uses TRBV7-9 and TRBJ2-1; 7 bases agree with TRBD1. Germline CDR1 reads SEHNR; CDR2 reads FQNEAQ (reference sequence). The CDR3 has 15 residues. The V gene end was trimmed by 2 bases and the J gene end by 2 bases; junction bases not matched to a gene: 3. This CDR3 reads CASSLIQGAYNEQFF. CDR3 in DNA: TGTGCCAGCAGCTTAATCCAGGGGGCCTACAATGAGCAGTTCTTC.

CDR3 DNA: TGTGCCAGCAGTTACCATCAACTAGCGGAGGGGGAGAACATTCAGTACTTC. It is translated as CASSYHQLAEGENIQYF. The rearrangement links TRBV6-2 or TRBV6-3 to TRBJ2-4; 8 positions match TRBD2. Trimming cost V 2 bases and J 7 bases; bases outside gene matches: 13. Germline lookup yields CDR1 MNHEY and CDR2 SVGEGT. The length of the CDR3 is 17 residues.

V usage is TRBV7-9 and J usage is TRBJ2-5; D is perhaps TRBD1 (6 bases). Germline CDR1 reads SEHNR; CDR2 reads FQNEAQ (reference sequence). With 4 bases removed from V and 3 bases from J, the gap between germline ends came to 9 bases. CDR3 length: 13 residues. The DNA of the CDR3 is TGTGCCAGCAGCTCAGGACAGAAAGAGACCCAGTACTTC. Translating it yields CASSSGQKETQYF.

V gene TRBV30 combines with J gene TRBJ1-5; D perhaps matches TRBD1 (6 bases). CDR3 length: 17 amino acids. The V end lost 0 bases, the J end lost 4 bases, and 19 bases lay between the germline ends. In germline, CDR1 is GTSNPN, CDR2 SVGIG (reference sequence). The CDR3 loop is CAWSVQGFGLLNQPQHF. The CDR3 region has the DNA TGTGCCTGGAGTGTACAGGGATTTGGGCTCCTGAATCAGCCCCAGCATTTT. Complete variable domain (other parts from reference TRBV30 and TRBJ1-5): SQTIHQWPATLVQPVGSPLSLECTVEGTSNPNLYWYRQAAGRGLQLLFYSVGIGQISSEVPQNLSASRPQDRQFILSSKKLLLSDSGFYLCAWSVQGFGLLNQPQHFGDGTRLSIL.

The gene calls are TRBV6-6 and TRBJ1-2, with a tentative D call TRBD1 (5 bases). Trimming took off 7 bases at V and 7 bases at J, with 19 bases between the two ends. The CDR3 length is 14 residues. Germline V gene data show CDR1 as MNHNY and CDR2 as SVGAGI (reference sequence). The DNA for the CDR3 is TGTGCCAGCATGTCATCCAGGGCGGGGATTGGCTACACCTTC. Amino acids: CASMSSRAGIGYTF.

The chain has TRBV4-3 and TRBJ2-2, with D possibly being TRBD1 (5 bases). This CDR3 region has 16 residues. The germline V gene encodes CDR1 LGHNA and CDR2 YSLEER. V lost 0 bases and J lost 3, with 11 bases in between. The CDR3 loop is CASSQDEGVYTGELFF. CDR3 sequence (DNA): TGCGCCAGCAGCCAAGATGAAGGGGTATACACCGGGGAGCTGTTTTTT.

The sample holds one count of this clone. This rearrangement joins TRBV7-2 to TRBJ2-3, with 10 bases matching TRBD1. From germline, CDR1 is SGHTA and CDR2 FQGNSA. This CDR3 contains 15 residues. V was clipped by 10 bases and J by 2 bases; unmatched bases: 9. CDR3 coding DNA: TGTGCCACCGGAACCGGGACAGGGGTCACAGATACGCAGTATTTT. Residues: CATGTGTGVTDTQYF.

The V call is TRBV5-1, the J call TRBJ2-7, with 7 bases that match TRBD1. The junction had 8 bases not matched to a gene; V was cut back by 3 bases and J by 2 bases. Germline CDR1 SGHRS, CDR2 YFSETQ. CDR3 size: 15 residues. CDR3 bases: TGCGCCAGCAGCTCCGGGACAGTTTTTACCTACGAGCAGTACTTC. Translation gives CASSSGTVFTYEQYF.

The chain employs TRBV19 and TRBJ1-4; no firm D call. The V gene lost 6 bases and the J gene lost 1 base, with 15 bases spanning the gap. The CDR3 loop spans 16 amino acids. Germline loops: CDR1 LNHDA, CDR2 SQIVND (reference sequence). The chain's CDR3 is CASSPEEIGTNEKLFF. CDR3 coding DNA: TGTGCCAGTAGCCCGGAGGAGATTGGAACTAATGAAAAACTGTTTTTT.

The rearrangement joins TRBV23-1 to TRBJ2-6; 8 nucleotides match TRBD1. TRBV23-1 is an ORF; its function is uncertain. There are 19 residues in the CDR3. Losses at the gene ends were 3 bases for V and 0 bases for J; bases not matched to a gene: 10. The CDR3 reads CASSHDRGQISSGANVLTF. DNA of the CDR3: TGCGCCAGCAGTCATGACAGGGGCCAGATAAGCTCTGGGGCCAACGTCCTGACTTTC.

CDR3 bases: TGTGCCTGGAGTTCGACAGGGCATCAGCCCCAGCATTTT. This gives the protein CAWSSTGHQPQHF. The chain uses TRBV30 and TRBJ1-5; TRBD1 aligns across 7 bases. The CDR3 loop spans 13 amino acids. V lost 2 bases to trimming and J lost 5 bases; unmatched junction nucleotides: 3. Germline V CDR1 and CDR2: GTSNPN, SVGIG (reference sequence).

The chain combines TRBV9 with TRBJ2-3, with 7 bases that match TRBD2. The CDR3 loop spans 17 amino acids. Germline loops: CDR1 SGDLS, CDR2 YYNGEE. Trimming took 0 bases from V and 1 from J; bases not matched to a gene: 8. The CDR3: CASSVATGEGGTDTQYF. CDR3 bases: TGTGCCAGCAGCGTAGCTACGGGGGAGGGCGGCACAGATACGCAGTATTTT.